This TCR beta chain is drawn from a study of OX40 agonist ivuxolimab in advanced cancers. V shed 5 bases and J 4 bases; nucleotides not matched to a gene: 10. From germline, CDR1 is SGHVS and CDR2 FQNEAQ. This CDR3 is built from 15 residues. TCRdb's table, derived via immunoSEQ multiplex PCR, lists solely in-frame clones and lacks some. The data show fewer than 80,000 clones, more than 75% seen once. The V gene is TRBV7-8, the J gene TRBJ1-2, with 7 bases that match TRBD1. The sequenced sample was CD4+ or CD8+ T cells sorted from blood, obtained in a trial of the OX40 agonist ivuxolimab. The origin of this receptor is an adult with an advanced solid tumor such as melanoma, head and neck, liver or kidney cancer. The CDR3 nucleotides read TGTGCCAGCAGCCCTCGGACAGGCGTACCCTATGGCTACACCTTC. This encodes CASSPRTGVPYGYTF.